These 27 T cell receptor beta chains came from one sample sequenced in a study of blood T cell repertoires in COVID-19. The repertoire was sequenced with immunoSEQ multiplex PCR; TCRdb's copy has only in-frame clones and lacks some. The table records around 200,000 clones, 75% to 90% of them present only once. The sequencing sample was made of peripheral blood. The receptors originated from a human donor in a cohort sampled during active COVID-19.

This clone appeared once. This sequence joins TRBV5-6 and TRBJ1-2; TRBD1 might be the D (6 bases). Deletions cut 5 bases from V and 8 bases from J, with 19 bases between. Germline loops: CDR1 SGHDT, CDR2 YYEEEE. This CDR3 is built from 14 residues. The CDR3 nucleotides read TGTGCCAGCAGTCCCGACAGGAGTCCTGGAGGCTACACCTTC. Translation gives CASSPDRSPGGYTF.

CDR3 nucleotide sequence: TGTGCCAGCAGCACCACTACAGGGGTACGGGAAAAACTGTTTTTT. Translation gives CASSTTTGVREKLFF. The chain links TRBV4-2 to TRBJ1-4; 7 bases map to TRBD1. Germline V gives CDR1 LGHNA, CDR2 YNFKEQ. The length of the CDR3 is 15 residues. V trimming: 5 bases; J trimming: 8 bases; junction bases outside the gene matches: 11.

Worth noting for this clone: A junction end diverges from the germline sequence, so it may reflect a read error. CDR3 in amino acids: CASSHLGRGGRF. The CDR3 nucleotides are TGTGCCAGCAGTCACCTAGGAAGGGGTGGTCGCTTC. This sequence joins TRBV6-2 or TRBV6-3 and TRBJ2-7; TRBD1 might be the D (5 bases). Per the germline V gene, CDR1 is MNHEY and CDR2 is SVGEGT. CDR3 size: 12 residues.

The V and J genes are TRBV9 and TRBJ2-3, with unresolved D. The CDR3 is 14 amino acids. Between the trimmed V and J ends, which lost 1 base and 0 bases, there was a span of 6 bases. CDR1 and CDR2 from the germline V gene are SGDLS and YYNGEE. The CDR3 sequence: CASSVHGSTDTQYF. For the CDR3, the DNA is TGTGCCAGCAGCGTACACGGGAGCACAGATACGCAGTATTTT.

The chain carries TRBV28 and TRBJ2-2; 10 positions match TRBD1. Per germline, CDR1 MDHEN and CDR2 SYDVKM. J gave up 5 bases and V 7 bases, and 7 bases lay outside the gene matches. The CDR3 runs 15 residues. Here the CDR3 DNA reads TGTGCCAGCATCCGACAGGGGGCGCTAACCGGGGAGCTGTTTTTT. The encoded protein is CASIRQGALTGELFF.

CDR3 protein: CASSSGTSGSGGETQYF. For the CDR3, the DNA is TGCGCCAGCAGCTCCGGGACTAGCGGGTCGGGGGGAGAGACCCAGTACTTC. This chain uses TRBV5-1 with TRBJ2-5, with 12 bases identical to TRBD2. Germline V gene data show CDR1 as SGHRS and CDR2 as YFSETQ. This CDR3 comprises 17 residues. V dropped 3 bases and J dropped 4; count of bases not matched to a gene: 10.

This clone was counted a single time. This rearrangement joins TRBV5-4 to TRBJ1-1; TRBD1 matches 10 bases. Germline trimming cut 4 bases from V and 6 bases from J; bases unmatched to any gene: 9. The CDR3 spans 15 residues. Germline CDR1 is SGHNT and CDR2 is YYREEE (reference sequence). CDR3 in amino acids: CASSLRQGANSEAFF. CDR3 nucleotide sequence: TGTGCCAGCAGCCTACGACAGGGGGCAAACTCTGAAGCTTTCTTT. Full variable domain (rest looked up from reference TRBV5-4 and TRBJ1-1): ETGVTQSPTHLIKTRGQQVTLRCSSQSGHNTVSWYQQALGQGPQFIFQYYREEENGRGNFPPRFSGLQFPNYSSELNVNALELDDSALYLCASSLRQGANSEAFFGQGTRLTVV.

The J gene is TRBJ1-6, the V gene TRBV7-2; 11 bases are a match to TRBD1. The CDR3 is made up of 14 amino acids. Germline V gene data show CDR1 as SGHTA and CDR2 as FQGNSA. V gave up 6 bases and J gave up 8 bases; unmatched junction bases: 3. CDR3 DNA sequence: TGTGCCAGCAGAAAGGACAGGGGGCATTCACCCCTCCACTTT. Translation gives CASRKDRGHSPLHF.

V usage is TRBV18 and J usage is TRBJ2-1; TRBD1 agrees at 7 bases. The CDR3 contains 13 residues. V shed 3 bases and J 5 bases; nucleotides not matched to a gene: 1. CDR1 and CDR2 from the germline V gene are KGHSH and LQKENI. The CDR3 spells CASSPGTDNEQFF. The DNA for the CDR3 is TGTGCCAGCTCACCCGGGACAGACAATGAGCAGTTCTTC.

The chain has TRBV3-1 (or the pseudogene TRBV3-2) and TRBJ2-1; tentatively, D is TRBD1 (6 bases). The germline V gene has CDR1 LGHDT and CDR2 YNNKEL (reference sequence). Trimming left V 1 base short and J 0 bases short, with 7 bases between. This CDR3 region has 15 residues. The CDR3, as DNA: TGTGCCAGCAGCCAAGGGACAGACTCCTACAATGAGCAGTTCTTC. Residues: CASSQGTDSYNEQFF.

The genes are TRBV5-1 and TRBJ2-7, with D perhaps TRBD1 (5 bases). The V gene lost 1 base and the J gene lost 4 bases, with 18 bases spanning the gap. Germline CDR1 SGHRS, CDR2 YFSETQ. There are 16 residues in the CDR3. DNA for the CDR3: TGCGCCAGCAGCTTGAGTCCGTTGGGGCCCGGTTACGAGCAGTACTTC. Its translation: CASSLSPLGPGYEQYF.

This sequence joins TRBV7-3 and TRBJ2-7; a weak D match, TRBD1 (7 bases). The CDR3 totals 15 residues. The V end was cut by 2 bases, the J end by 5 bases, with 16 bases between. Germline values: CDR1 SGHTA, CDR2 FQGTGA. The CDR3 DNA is TGTGCCAGCAGCTTAGCCAGGGGGGCATTAAACGAGCAGTACTTC. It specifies CASSLARGALNEQYF.

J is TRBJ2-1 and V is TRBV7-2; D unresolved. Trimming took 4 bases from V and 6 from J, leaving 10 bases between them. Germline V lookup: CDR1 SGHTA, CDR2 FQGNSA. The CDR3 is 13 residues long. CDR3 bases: TGTGCCAGCAGCTCACGTAGAGGCAATGAGCAGTTCTTC. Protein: CASSSRRGNEQFF.

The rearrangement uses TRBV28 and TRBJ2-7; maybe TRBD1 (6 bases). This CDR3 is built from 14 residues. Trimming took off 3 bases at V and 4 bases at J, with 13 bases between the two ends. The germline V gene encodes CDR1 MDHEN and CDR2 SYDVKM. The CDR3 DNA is TGTGCCAGCAGTTTGAACAGGGCCCCATACGAGCAGTACTTC. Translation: CASSLNRAPYEQYF.

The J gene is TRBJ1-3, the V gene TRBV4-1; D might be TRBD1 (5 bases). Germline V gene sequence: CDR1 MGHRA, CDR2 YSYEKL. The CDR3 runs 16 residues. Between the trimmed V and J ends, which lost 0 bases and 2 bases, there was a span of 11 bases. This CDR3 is CASSQDRVNPGNTIYF. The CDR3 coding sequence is TGCGCCAGCAGCCAAGACAGGGTGAACCCTGGAAACACCATATATTTT.

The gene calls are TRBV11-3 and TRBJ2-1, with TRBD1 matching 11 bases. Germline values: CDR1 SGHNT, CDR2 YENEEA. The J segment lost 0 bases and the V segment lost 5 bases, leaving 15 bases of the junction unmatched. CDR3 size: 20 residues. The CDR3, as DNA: TGTGCCAGCAGCCCTGGGACAGGGGGGTTAGCGGGAGTCTCCTACAATGAGCAGTTCTTC. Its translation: CASSPGTGGLAGVSYNEQFF.

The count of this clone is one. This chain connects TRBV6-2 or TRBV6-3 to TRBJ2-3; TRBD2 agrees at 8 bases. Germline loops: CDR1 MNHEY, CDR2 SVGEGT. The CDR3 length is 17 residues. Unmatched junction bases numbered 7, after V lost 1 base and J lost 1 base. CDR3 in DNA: TGTGCCAGCAGTTACTACCGAGCGGGAGTTGGCACAGATACGCAGTATTTT. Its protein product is CASSYYRAGVGTDTQYF.

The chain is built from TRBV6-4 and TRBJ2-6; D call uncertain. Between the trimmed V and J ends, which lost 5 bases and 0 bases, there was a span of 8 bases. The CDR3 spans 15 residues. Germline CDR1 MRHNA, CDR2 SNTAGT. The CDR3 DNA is TGTGCCAGCAGTCAACAGACCTCTGGGGCCAACGTCCTGACTTTC. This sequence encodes CASSQQTSGANVLTF.

As DNA, the CDR3 is TGCGCCAGCAGCTTGGTTTCAGGGGGTTACAATGAGCAGTTCTTC. It specifies CASSLVSGGYNEQFF. The V and J genes are TRBV5-1 and TRBJ2-1, with 7 bases fitting TRBD1. The CDR3 length is 15 residues. Germline CDR1 is SGHRS and CDR2 is YFSETQ. V was clipped by 0 bases and J by 4 bases; unmatched bases: 4.

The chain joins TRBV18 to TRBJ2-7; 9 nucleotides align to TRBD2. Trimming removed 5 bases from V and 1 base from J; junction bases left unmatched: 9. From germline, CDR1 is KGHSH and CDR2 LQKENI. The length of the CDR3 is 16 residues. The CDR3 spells CASSSHPTSGSYEQYF. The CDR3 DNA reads TGTGCCAGCTCATCCCATCCGACTAGCGGATCCTACGAGCAGTACTTC.

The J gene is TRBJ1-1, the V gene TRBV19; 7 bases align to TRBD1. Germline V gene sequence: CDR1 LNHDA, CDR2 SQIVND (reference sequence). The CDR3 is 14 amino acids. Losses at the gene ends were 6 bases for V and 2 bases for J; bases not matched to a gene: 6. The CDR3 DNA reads TGTGCCAGTAGGACCTCAGGGGGAAACACTGAAGCTTTCTTT. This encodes CASRTSGGNTEAFF.

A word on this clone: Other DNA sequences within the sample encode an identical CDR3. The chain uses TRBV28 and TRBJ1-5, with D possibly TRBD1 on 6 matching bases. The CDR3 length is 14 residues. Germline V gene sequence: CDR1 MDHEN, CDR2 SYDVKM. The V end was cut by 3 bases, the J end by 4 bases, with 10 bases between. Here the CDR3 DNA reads TGTGCCAGCAGTTTGGGGGGGGCTAATCAGCCCCAGCATTTT. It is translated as CASSLGGANQPQHF.

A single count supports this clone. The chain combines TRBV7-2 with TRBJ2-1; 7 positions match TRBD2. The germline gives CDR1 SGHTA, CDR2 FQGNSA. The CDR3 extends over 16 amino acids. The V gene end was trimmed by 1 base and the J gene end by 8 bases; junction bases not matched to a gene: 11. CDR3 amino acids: CASSLVGGRRLDEQFF. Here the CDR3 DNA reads TGTGCCAGCAGCTTAGTAGGCGGGAGAAGACTGGATGAGCAGTTCTTC.

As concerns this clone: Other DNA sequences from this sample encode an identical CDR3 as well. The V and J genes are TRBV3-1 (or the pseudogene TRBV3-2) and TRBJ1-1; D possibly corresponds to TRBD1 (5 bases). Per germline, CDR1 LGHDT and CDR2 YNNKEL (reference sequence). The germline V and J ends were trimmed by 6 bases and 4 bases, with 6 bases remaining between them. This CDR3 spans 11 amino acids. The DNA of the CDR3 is TGTGCCAGCAGGGGGGGCACTGAAGCTTTCTTT. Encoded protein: CASRGGTEAFF.

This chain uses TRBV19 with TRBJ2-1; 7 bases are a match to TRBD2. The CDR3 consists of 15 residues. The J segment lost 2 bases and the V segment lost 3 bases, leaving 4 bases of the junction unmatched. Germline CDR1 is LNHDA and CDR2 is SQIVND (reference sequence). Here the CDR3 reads CASSMGGRAYNEQFF. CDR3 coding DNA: TGTGCCAGTAGTATGGGGGGGAGGGCCTACAATGAGCAGTTCTTC. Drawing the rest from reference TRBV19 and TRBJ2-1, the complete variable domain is DGGITQSPKYLFRKEGQNVTLSCEQNLNHDAMYWYRQDPGQGLRLIYYSQIVNDFQKGDIAEGYSVSREKKESFPLTVTSAQKNPTAFYLCASSMGGRAYNEQFFGPGTRLTVL.

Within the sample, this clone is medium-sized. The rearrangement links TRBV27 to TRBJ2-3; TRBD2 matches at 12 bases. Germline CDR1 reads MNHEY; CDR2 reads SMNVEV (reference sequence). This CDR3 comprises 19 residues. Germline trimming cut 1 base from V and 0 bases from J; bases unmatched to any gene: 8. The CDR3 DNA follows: TGTGCCAGCAGTTTATGGCCGGGGCTAGCGGGAGGGAGCACAGATACGCAGTATTTT. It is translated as CASSLWPGLAGGSTDTQYF.

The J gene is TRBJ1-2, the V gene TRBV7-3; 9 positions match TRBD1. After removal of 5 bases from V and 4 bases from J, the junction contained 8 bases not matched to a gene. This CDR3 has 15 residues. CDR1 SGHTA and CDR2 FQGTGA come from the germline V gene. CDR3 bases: TGTGCCAGCAGCCCACGGACAGGGGAGTCCTATGGCTACACCTTC. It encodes CASSPRTGESYGYTF.